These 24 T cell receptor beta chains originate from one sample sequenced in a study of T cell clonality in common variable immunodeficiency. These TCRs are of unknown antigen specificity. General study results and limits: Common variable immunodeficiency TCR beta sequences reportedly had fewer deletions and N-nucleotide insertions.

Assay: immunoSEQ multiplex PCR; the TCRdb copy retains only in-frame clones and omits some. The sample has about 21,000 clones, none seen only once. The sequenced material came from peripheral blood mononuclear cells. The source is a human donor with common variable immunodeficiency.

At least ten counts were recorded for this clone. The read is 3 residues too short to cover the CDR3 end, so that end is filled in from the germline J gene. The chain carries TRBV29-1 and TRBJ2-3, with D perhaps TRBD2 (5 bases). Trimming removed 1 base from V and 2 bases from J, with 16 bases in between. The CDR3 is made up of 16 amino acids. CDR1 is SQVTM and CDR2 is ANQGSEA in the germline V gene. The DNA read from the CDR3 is TGCAGCGTTGAAGGGTCAGTACTAGGCCACACAGATACG. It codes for CSVEGSVLGHTDT. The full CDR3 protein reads CSVEGSVLGHTDTQYF.

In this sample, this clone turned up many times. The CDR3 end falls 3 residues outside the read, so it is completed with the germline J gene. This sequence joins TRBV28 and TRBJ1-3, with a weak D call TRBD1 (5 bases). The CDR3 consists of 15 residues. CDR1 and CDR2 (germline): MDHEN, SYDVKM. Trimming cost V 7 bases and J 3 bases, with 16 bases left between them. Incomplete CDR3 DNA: TGTGCCAGCATCCACTCGGGGGAGGGTGGAAACACC. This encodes CASIHSGEGGNT. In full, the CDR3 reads CASIHSGEGGNTIYF.

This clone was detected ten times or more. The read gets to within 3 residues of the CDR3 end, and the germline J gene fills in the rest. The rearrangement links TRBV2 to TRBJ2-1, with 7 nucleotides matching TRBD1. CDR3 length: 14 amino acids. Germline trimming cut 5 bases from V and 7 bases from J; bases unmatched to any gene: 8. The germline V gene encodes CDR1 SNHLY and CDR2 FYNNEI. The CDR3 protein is CASSPSTGVNEQFF. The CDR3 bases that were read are TGTGCCAGCAGTCCTTCCACAGGGGTAAATGAG. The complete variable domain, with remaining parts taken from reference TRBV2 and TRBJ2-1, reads EPEVTQTPSHQVTQMGQEVILRCVPISNHLYFYWYRQILGQKVEFLVSFYNNEISEKSEIFDDQFSVERPDGSNFTLKIRSTKLEDSAMYFCASSPSTGVNEQFFGPGTRLTVL.

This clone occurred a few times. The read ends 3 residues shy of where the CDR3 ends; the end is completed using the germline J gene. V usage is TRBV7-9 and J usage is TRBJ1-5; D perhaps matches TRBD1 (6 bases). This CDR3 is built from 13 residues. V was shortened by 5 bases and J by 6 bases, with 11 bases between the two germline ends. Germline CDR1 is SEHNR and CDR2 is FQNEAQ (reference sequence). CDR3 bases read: TGTGCCAGCAGCCCAGGGACATTTCAGCCC. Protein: CASSPGTFQP. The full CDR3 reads CASSPGTFQPQHF.

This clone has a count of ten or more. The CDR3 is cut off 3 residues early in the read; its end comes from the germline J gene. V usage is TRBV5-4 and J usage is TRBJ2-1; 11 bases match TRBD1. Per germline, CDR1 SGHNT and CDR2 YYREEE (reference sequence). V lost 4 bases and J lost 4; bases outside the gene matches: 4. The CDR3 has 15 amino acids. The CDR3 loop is CASSAGTGGYNEQFF. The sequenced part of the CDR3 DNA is TGTGCCAGCAGCGCCGGGACAGGGGGGTACAATGAG.

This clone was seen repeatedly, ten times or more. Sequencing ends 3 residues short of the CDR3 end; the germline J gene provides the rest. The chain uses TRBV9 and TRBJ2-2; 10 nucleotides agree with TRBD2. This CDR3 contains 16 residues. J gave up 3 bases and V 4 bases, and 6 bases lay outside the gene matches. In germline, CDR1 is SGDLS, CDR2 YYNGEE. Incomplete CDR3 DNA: TGTGCCAGCAGCTTTGGGACTAGCGAATACACCGGGGAG. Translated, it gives CASSFGTSEYTGE. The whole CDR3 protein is CASSFGTSEYTGELFF.

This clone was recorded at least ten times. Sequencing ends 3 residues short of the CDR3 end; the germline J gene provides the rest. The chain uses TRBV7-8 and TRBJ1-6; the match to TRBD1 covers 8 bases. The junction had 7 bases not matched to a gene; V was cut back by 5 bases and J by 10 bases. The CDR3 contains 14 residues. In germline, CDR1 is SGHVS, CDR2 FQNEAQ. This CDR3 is CASSPGQGESPLHF. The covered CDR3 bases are TGTGCCAGCAGCCCTGGACAGGGAGAATCACCC.

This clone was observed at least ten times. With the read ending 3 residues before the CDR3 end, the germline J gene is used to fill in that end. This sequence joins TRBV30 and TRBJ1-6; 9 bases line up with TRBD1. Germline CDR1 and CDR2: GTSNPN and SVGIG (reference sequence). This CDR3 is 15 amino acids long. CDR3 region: CAWSIPGQGYPTLHF. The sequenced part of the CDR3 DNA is TGTGCCTGGAGTATACCGGGACAGGGATATCCTACC.

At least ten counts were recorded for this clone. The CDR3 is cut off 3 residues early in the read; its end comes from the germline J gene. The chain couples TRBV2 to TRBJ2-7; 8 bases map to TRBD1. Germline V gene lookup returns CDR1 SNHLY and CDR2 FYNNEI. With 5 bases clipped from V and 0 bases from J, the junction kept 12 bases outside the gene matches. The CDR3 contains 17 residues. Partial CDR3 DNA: TGTGCCAGCAGTCAACCCGACAGGGGCCCAAGCTCCTACGAG. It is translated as CASSQPDRGPSSYE. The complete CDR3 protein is CASSQPDRGPSSYEQYF.

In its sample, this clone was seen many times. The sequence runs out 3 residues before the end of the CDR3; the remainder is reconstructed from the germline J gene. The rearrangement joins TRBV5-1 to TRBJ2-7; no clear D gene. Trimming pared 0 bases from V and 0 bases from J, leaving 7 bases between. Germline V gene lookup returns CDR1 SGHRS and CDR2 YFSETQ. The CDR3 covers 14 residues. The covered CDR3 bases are TGCGCCAGCAGCTTGGGCAGTGACTCCTACGAG. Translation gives CASSLGSDSYE. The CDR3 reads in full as CASSLGSDSYEQYF.

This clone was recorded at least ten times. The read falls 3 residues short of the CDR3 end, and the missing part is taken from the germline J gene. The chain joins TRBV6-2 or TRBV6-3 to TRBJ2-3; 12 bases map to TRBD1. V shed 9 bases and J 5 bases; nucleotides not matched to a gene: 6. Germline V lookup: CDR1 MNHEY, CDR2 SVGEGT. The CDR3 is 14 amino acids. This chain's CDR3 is CARGDRGRQDTQYF. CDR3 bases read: TGTGCCAGAGGGGACAGGGGGCGACAAGATACG.

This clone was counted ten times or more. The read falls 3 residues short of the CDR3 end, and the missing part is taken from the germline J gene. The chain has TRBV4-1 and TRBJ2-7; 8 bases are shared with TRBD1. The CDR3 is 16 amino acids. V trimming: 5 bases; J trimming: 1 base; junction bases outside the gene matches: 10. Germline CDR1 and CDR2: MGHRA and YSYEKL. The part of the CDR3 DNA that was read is TGCGCCAGCAGCGGCCGACAGGGGCCCTATTCCTACGAG. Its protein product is CASSGRQGPYSYE. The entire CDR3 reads CASSGRQGPYSYEQYF.

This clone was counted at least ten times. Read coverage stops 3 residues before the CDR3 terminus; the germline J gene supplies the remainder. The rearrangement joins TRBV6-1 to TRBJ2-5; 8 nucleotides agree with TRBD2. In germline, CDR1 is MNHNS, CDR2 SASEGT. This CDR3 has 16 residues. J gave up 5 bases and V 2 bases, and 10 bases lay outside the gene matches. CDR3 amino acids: CASSERETGGAETQYF. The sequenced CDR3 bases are TGTGCCAGCAGTGAAAGGGAGACGGGGGGGGCGGAGACC.

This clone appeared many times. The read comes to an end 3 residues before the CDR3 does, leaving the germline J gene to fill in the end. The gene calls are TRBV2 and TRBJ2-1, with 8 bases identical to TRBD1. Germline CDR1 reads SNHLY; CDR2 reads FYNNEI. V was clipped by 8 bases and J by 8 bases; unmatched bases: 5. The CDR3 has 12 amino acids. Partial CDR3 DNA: TGTGCCAGCCGCGACAGGGGCGATGAG. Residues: CASRDRGDE. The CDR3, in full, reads CASRDRGDEQFF.

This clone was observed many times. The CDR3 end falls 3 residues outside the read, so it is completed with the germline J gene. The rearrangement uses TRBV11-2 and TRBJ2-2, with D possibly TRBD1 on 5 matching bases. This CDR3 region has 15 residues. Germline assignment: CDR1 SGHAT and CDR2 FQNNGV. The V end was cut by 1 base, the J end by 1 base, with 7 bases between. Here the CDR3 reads CASSLVRENTGELFF. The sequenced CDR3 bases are TGTGCCAGCAGCTTAGTCAGGGAGAACACCGGGGAG.

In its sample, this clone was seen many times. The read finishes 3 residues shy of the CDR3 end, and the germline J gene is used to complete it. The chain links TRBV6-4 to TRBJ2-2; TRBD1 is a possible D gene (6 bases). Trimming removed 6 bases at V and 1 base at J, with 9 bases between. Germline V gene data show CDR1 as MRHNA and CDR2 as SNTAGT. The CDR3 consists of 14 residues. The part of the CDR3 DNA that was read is TGTGCCAGCAGCTCGACAGGGAACACCGGGGAG. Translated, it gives CASSSTGNTGE. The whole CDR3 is CASSSTGNTGELFF.

The CDR3 bases that were read are TGTGCCAGCAGCTCTGGGAGGGGAAAA. This translates into CASSSGRGK. The full CDR3 protein is CASSSGRGKLFF. This chain links TRBV5-6 with TRBJ1-4, with D possibly being TRBD1 (5 bases). The read falls 3 residues short of the CDR3 end, and the missing part is taken from the germline J gene. Trimming shortened V by 3 bases and J by 10 bases, and 10 bases separated the two germline ends. The length of the CDR3 is 12 residues. From germline, CDR1 is SGHDT and CDR2 YYEEEE. Looking up the rest from reference TRBV5-6 and TRBJ1-4 gives the full variable domain: DAGVTQSPTHLIKTRGQQVTLRCSPKSGHDTVSWYQQALGQGPQFIFQYYEEEERQRGNFPDRFSGHQFPNYSSELNVNALLLGDSALYLCASSSGRGKLFFGSGTQLSVL.

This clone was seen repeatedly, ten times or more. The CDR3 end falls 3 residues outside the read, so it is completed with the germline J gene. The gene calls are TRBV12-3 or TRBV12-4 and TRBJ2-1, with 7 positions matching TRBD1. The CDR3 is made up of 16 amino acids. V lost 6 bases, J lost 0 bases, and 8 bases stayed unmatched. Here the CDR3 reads CASSDRQGGSYNEQFF. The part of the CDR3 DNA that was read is TGTGCCAGCAGCGACCGACAGGGTGGCTCCTACAATGAG.

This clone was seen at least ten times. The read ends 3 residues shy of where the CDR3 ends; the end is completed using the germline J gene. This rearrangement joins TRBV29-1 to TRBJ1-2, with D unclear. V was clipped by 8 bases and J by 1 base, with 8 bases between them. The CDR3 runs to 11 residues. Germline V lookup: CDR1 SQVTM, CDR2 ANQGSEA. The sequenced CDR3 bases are TGCAGCCTGCAGAGTAACTATGGC. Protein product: CSLQSNYG. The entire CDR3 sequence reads CSLQSNYGYTF.

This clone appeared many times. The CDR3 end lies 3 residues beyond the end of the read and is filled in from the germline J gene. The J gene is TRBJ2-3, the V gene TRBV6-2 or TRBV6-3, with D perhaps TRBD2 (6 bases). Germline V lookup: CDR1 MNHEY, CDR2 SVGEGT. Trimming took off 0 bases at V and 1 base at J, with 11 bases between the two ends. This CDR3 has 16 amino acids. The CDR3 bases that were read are TGTGCCAGCAGTTACTCGATGACGGGGGGCACAGATACG. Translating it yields CASSYSMTGGTDT. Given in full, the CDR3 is CASSYSMTGGTDTQYF.

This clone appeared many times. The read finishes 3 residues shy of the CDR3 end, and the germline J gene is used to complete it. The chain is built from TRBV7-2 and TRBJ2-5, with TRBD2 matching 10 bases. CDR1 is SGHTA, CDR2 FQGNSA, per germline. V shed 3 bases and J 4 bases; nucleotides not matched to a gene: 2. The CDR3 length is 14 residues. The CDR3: CASSLGLATETQYF. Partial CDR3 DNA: TGTGCCAGCAGCTTGGGACTAGCGACAGAGACC.

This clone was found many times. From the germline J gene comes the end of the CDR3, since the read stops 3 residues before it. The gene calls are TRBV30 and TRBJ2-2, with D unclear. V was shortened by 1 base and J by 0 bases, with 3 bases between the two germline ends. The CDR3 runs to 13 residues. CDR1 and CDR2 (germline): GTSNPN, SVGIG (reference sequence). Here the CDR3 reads CAWSATNTGELFF. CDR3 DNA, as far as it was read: TGTGCCTGGAGTGCCACGAACACCGGGGAG.

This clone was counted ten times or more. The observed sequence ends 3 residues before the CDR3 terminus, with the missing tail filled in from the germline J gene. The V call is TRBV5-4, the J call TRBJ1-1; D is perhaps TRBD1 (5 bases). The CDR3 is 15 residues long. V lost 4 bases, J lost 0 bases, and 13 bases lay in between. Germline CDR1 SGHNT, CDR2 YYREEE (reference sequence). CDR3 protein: CASSLDSHMNTEAFF. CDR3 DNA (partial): TGTGCCAGCAGCCTTGACAGTCACATGAACACTGAA.

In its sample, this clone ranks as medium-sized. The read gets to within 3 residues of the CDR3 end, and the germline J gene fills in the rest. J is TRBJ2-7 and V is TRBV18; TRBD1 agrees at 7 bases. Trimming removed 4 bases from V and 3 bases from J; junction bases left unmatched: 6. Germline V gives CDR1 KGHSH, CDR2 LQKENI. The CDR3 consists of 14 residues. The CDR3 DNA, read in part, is TGTGCCAGCTCACGGGACAGCCTTATCTACGAG. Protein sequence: CASSRDSLIYE. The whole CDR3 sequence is CASSRDSLIYEQYF.